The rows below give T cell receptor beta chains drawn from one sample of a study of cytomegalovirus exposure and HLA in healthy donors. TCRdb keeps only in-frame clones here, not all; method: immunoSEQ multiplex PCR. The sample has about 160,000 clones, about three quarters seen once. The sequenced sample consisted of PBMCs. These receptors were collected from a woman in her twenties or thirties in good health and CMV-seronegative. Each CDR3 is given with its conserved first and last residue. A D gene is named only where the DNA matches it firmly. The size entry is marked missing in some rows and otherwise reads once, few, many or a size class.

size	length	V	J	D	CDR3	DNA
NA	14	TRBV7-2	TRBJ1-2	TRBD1	CASSPWTGFDGYTF	TGTGCCAGCAGCCCCTGGACAGGATTCGATGGCTACACCTTC
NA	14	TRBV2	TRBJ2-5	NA	CASSTGGPQETQYF	TGTGCCAGCAGTACAGGCGGACCCCAAGAGACCCAGTACTTC
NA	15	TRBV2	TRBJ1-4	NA	CASSRPGATNEKLFF	TGTGCCAGCAGTCGCCCGGGGGCAACTAATGAAAAACTGTTTTTT
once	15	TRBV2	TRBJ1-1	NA	CASTTDRNMNTEAFF	TGTGCCAGCACCACAGACAGGAACATGAACACTGAAGCTTTCTTT
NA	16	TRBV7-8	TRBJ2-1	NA	CASSLMRASSYNEQFF	TGTGCCAGCAGCTTAATGCGGGCCAGCTCCTACAATGAGCAGTTCTTC
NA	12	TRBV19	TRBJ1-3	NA	CASSPYGNTIYF	TGTGCCAGTAGTCCTTATGGAAACACCATATATTTT
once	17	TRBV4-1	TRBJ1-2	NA	CASSQPRGGNIVYGYTF	TGCGCCAGCAGCCAACCACGGGGGGGAAATATTGTCTATGGCTACACCTTC
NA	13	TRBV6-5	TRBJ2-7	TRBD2	CASSPIAGYEQYF	TGTGCCAGCAGTCCCATAGCGGGATACGAGCAGTACTTC
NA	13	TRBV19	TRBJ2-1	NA	CASEITGYNEQFF	TGTGCCAGTGAAATAACAGGTTACAATGAGCAGTTCTTC
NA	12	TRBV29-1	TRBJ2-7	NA	CSVRLESYEQYF	TGCAGCGTTCGGTTAGAATCCTACGAGCAGTACTTC
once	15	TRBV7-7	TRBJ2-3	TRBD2	CASSLMSGETDTQYF	TGTGCCAGCAGCTTAATGAGCGGGGAGACAGATACGCAGTATTTT
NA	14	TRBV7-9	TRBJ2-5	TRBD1	CASSYWGQQETQYF	TGTGCCAGCAGTTATTGGGGACAGCAAGAGACCCAGTACTTC
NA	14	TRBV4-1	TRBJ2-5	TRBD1	CASSSGTEQETQYF	TGCGCCAGCAGCTCCGGGACAGAGCAAGAGACCCAGTACTTC
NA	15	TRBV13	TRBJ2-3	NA	CASSLRRAGTDTQYF	TGTGCCAGCAGCTTACGGAGGGCCGGGACAGATACGCAGTATTTT
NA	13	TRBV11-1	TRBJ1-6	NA	CASRTTGYSPLHF	TGTGCCAGCAGAACAACAGGGTATTCACCCCTCCACTTT
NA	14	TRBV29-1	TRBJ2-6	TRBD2	CSAGGYSGANVLTF	TGCAGCGCCGGGGGGTACTCTGGGGCCAACGTCCTGACTTTC
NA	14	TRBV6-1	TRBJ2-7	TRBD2	CASRVAGAIYEQYF	TGTGCCAGCAGGGTAGCGGGAGCGATATACGAGCAGTACTTC
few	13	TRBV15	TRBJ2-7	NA	CATRTSFSYEQYF	TGTGCCACCAGGACATCCTTCTCCTACGAGCAGTACTTC
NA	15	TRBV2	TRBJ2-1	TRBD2	CASSGLAGVVNEQFF	TGTGCCAGCAGTGGTCTGGCGGGAGTCGTCAATGAGCAGTTCTTC
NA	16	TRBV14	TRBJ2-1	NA	CASSQDLGLAYNEQFF	TGTGCCAGCAGCCAAGATCTTGGCCTAGCGTACAATGAGCAGTTCTTC
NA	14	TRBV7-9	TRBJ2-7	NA	CASSLSVNSYEQYF	TGTGCCAGCAGCTTATCTGTAAACTCCTACGAGCAGTACTTC
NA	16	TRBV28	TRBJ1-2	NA	CASSRKTGTPAYGYTF	TGTGCCAGCAGTCGAAAAACCGGGACACCCGCCTATGGCTACACCTTC
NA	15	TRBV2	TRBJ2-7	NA	CASSLSRTGNYEQYF	TGTGCCAGCAGTCTATCTCGCACAGGGAATTACGAGCAGTACTTC
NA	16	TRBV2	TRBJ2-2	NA	CASSERGTVNTGELFF	TGTGCCAGCAGTGAGAGGGGGACCGTTAACACCGGGGAGCTGTTTTTT
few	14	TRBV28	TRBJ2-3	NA	CASCLWARQDTQYF	TGTGCCAGCTGCCTGTGGGCTCGGCAAGATACGCAGTATTTT
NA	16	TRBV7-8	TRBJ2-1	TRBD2	CASSPGALAGAHEQFF	TGTGCCAGCAGCCCCGGAGCGCTAGCGGGAGCCCATGAGCAGTTCTTC
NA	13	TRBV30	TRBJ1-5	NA	CAWSWQGGQPQHF	TGTGCCTGGAGTTGGCAGGGTGGGCAGCCCCAGCATTTT
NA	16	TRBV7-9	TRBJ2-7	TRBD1	CASSLALGTGAYEQYF	TGTGCCAGCAGCTTAGCGCTGGGGACAGGGGCCTACGAGCAGTACTTC
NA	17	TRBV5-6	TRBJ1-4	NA	CASTLRLSTQDNEKLFF	TGTGCCAGCACCTTGCGGTTGAGTACGCAGGATAATGAAAAACTGTTTTTT
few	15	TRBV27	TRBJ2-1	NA	CASSPTPTGYNEQFF	TGTGCCAGCAGCCCGACTCCCACGGGCTACAATGAGCAGTTCTTC
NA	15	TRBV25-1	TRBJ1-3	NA	CASSDDRVGGNTIYF	TGTGCCAGCAGTGACGACAGAGTAGGTGGAAACACCATATATTTT
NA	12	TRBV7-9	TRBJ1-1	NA	CASSLGVSEAFF	TGTGCCAGCAGTCTCGGGGTTTCTGAAGCTTTCTTT
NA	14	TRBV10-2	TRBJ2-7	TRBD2	CASTSIGTKNEQYF	TGCGCCAGCACCTCTATTGGGACTAAAAACGAGCAGTACTTC
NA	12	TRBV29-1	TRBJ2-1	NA	CSVERGLGEQFF	TGCAGCGTTGAAAGAGGGTTGGGTGAGCAGTTCTTC
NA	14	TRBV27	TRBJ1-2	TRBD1	CASSPTGTAWSYTF	TGTGCCAGCAGTCCCACCGGGACAGCGTGGAGCTACACCTTC
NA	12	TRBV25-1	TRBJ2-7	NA	CASSLAQYEQYF	TGTGCCAGCTCTTTAGCGCAGTACGAGCAGTACTTC
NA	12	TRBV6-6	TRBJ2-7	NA	CASSPTDYEQYF	TGTGCCAGCAGCCCGACAGACTACGAGCAGTACTTC
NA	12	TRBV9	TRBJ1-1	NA	CASSVEERKAFF	TGTGCCAGCAGCGTAGAGGAGAGAAAAGCTTTCTTT
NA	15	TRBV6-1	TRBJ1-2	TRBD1	CASSDPGTDTYGYTF	TGTGCCAGCAGTGACCCAGGGACAGACACTTATGGCTACACCTTC
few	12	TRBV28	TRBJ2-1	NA	CASRTAAVATFF	TGTGCCAGCAGGACAGCCGCCGTCGCGACGTTCTTC
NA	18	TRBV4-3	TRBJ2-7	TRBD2	CASSQTPLLAIGSYEQYF	TGCGCCAGCAGCCAAACCCCCCTACTAGCGATTGGGTCCTACGAGCAGTACTTC
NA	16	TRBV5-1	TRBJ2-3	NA	CASSFYRDLSPDTQYF	TGCGCCAGCAGCTTTTACAGGGACCTTTCTCCAGATACGCAGTATTTT
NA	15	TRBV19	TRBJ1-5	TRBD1	CASSTWDSGYQPQHF	TGTGCCAGTAGTACCTGGGACAGTGGGTATCAGCCCCAGCATTTT
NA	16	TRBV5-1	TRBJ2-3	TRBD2	CASSPGLAGIADTQYF	TGCGCCAGCAGCCCAGGACTAGCGGGAATCGCAGATACGCAGTATTTT
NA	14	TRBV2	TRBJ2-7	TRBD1	CASIGDSASYEQYF	TGTGCCAGCATAGGGGACAGCGCCTCCTACGAGCAGTACTTC